The present T cell receptor (beta chain) was sequenced within a study of identical twins listed by TCRdb under 2016. About the study as a whole: To test whether fetal clonotypes persist, the study used deep sequencing on TCR alpha and beta repertoires from monozygotic twins, unrelated adults of various ages, and cord blood. Replicate twin experiments were performed at different times using different library preparation protocols to rule out contamination. The study at large found these results: A weaker excess of twin sharing was found in beta out-of-frame sequences because the signal-to-noise ratio was lowered by fewer shared sequences. Fewer insertions were carried by abundant cord blood beta clonotypes, a similar but weaker trend appeared in young adult naive repertoires, and no such trend appeared in memory repertoires. Zero-insertion analyses could be partly confounded by invariant T cells such as MAIT and iNKT, although diverse VJ usage argued against such confounding for most clonotypes. Out-of-frame TCR alpha sharing in monozygotic twins was systematically underestimated by recombination models, whereas sharing between unrelated individuals was in agreement with the recombination models. Because the same donors could not be followed over many years, the conclusions relied on cross-sectional statistical analysis. Out-of-frame TCR alpha sequences shared between twins showed an excess of low generation-probability sequences compared with coincidental sharing between unrelated individuals.

Every donor in the study was a healthy Caucasian. Three unrelated non-twin adults were also sequenced: a male aged 18 to 30, a male aged 50 to 60 and a female aged 50 to 60. Miltenyi CD45RO+ enrichment and human naive T-cell isolation kits were used to isolate memory (CD45RO+) and naive T cells from PBMC. The germline V gene yields SGHDN for CDR1 and FVKESK for CDR2. Measured from the cysteine to the phenylalanine, the CDR3 is 15 residues long. Only CDR3 DNA is held: 45 bases, read in frame from base 1. Cut back by 2 bases and 6 bases, the V and J ends lie 16 bases apart. The method behind the library was 5' RACE. The sequencer was an Illumina HiSeq 2000. Template switching introduced a universal primer binding site; the final cDNA contained a unique molecular identifier, enabling accurate counting of TCR cDNA molecules. First-strand cDNA for TCR alpha and beta chains was synthesized from specific primers in the conserved constant-segment region. To control for contamination, each cDNA library was double barcoded with a SMART-Mk sample barcode plus Illumina barcodes. TruSeq adapter sequences and Illumina sample barcodes were added in two successive PCR steps. Sequencing of the TCR alpha and beta cDNA libraries was done on the Illumina HiSeq platform using custom primers. The authors' pipeline ran thus. Raw reads were processed with MiGEC to extract unique molecular identifiers, and MiXCR was used to determine CDR3 positions. Recombination models were inferred per individual with the repgenHMM and IGoR tools using an EM algorithm. The analysis of shared clonotypes was done with the tcR package in R, with sharing normalized by the product of cloneset sizes. Out-of-frame nonproductive sequences were analyzed to study raw recombination free of thymic and clonal selection effects. TCRdb passed the public sequencing reads through fastp at Q25 and MiXCR, retaining productive beta sequences. Here each entry gathers all rows of one CDR3 protein and keeps the most common genes and DNA. TCRdb assigned the V and J calls; the authors' analysis was not used. This sample gives 300,000 to 400,000 distinct CDR3 sequences in total; roughly 9% of them show up just once. The top ten clones comprise about 8.1% of the sample.

About this clonotype: Its antigen remains undetermined. No much larger clone is present one base from it, and per-base qualities are unavailable.

The sequence derives from a woman aged 45-59 years in good health. This chain joins TRBV14 to TRBJ2-5, with the D gene call left open. Sequenced sample: naive T cells sorted from blood. The meaning of the sample's cell subset or site label: cells isolated with a human naive T-cell isolation kit. The nucleotide sequence reads as follows: TGTGCCAGCAGCCAACGGGCCGGTCCTGCGCAGACCCAGTACTTC. Its translation reads: CASSQRAGPAQTQYF.